This T cell receptor beta chain is drawn from a study of T cell responses to AZD1222 COVID-19 vaccine. CDR1 and CDR2 from the germline V gene are LNHDA and SQIVND (reference sequence). The CDR3 is made up of 15 amino acids. Trimming removed 1 base from V and 5 bases from J; junction bases left unmatched: 4. Study findings and constraints: Regions 160-218 and 743-854 held dominance among vaccine-associated CD4 TCRs, which spanned spike.

Libraries were prepared by immunoSEQ multiplex PCR; TCRdb keeps only in-frame clonotypes and omits some of them. This repertoire shows more than 140,000 clones, about nine tenths found once; its top ten account for approximately 3.1%. As concerns this clone: Its antigen is not identified.

This sequence joins TRBV19 and TRBJ1-4, with 7 bases fitting TRBD1. The sample here was peripheral blood, taken on day 0 of MenACWY control vaccination. The sequence came from an adult in good health. The CDR3 loop reads CASSIATGVNEKLFF. The CDR3 nucleotides are TGTGCCAGTAGTATAGCTACAGGGGTGAATGAAAAACTGTTTTTT.